Shown below are 21 T cell receptor beta chains from a single sample sequenced in a study of T cells in localized non-small cell lung cancer. Sequencing was performed with immunoSEQ multiplex PCR; in TCRdb, only in-frame clones are kept and a portion is missing. This table holds about 82,000 clones, 60% to 85% found once. The specimen comprised PBMCs, sampled before any cancer treatment. These receptors were collected from a man aged 35-75 years with stage II squamous cell lung carcinoma.

This clone appeared a few times. The CDR3 reads CASSQERGVNIQYF. In nucleotides, the CDR3 is TGTGCCAGCAGCCAAGAACGGGGGGTAAACATTCAGTACTTC. This chain links TRBV4-2 with TRBJ2-4; 7 bases map to TRBD2. From germline, CDR1 is LGHNA and CDR2 YNFKEQ. This CDR3 is 14 amino acids long. J gave up 6 bases and V 0 bases, and 2 bases lay outside the gene matches.

V usage is TRBV19 and J usage is TRBJ1-1; no reliable D call. Germline V gene data show CDR1 as LNHDA and CDR2 as SQIVND (reference sequence). The CDR3 is 15 amino acids. The ends were cut back, 9 bases at V and 1 base at J, with 18 bases in the middle. CDR3 in DNA: TGTGCCAGCACGTCTGGAAGGCACGCGAACACTGAAGCTTTCTTT. Protein product: CASTSGRHANTEAFF.

This chain joins TRBV4-2 and TRBJ2-7; 7 bases match TRBD1. Germline assignment: CDR1 LGHNA and CDR2 YNFKEQ. The CDR3 length is 15 residues. The trim removed 1 base at V and 3 bases at J, leaving 6 bases unmatched. The DNA for the CDR3 is TGTGCCAGCAGCCAAGCCCAGGGGGTTGGCTACGAGCAGTACTTC. Its translation: CASSQAQGVGYEQYF.

The chain employs TRBV19 and TRBJ2-2; D unresolved. V dropped 6 bases and J dropped 1 base, with 12 bases sitting between them. Germline V lookup: CDR1 LNHDA, CDR2 SQIVND (reference sequence). The CDR3 consists of 15 residues. The CDR3 is CASSPRIGNTGELFF. For the CDR3, the DNA is TGTGCCAGTAGCCCCCGGATCGGGAACACCGGGGAGCTGTTTTTT.

This CDR3 is CASSRDRGDYGYTF. CDR3 bases: TGTGCCAGCTCACGGGACAGGGGTGACTATGGCTACACCTTC. J is TRBJ1-2 and V is TRBV18, with 10 bases that match TRBD1. V lost 4 bases, J lost 3 bases, and 2 bases stayed unmatched. The CDR3 is made up of 14 amino acids. The V gene's germline CDR1 is KGHSH and CDR2 LQKENI.

The chain links TRBV29-1 to TRBJ1-2; D is unresolved. The V end was cut by 1 base, the J end by 8 bases, with 11 bases between. The CDR3 consists of 12 residues. CDR1 SQVTM and CDR2 ANQGSEA come from the germline V gene. The DNA for the CDR3 is TGCAGCGTTGAAGCCCTCCGGGGAGGCTACACCTTC. Translated, it gives CSVEALRGGYTF.

The chain employs TRBV5-4 and TRBJ1-1, with D possibly being TRBD1 (6 bases). Per germline, CDR1 SGHNT and CDR2 YYREEE (reference sequence). CDR3 size: 14 residues. Trimming pared 3 bases from V and 3 bases from J, leaving 12 bases between. CDR3 loop: CASSYRERDTEAFF. CDR3 nucleotides: TGTGCCAGCAGCTACAGGGAGCGGGACACTGAAGCTTTCTTT.

V and J are TRBV19 and TRBJ1-6, with D possibly being TRBD1 (6 bases). V was trimmed by 10 bases and J by 6 bases, leaving 13 bases between them. This CDR3 is built from 13 residues. In germline, CDR1 is LNHDA, CDR2 SQIVND (reference sequence). CDR3 amino acids: CATGDIPNSPLHF. The CDR3 coding sequence is TGTGCCACCGGGGACATACCTAATTCACCCCTCCACTTT.

The chain combines TRBV5-5 with TRBJ1-2; perhaps TRBD1 as D (6 bases). Trimming removed 5 bases from V and 8 bases from J, with 16 bases in between. CDR1 is SGHKS, CDR2 YYEKEE, per germline (reference sequence). The CDR3 contains 13 residues. Here the CDR3 DNA reads TGTGCCAGCAGTATTTTCGGGGGGCAGGGCTACACCTTC. Protein product: CASSIFGGQGYTF.

The chain joins TRBV6-6 to TRBJ1-2; D perhaps matches TRBD1 (6 bases). The CDR3 sequence is 12 residues long. The V gene's germline CDR1 is MNHNY and CDR2 SVGAGI (reference sequence). Deletions cut 5 bases from V and 4 bases from J, with 8 bases between. The CDR3 here is CASSRDTYGYTF. CDR3 DNA sequence: TGTGCCAGCAGTCGGGACACCTATGGCTACACCTTC.

This clone was detected a few times. J is TRBJ2-1 and V is TRBV19, with TRBD2 as a possible D gene (6 bases). The V gene's germline CDR1 is LNHDA and CDR2 SQIVND (reference sequence). CDR3 length: 13 amino acids. V was pared by 3 bases and J by 6 bases, with 9 bases between. This chain's CDR3 is CASSIRRGNEQFF. CDR3 bases: TGTGCCAGTAGTATTCGGCGGGGCAATGAGCAGTTCTTC.

In its sample, this clone was seen a few times. The chain has TRBV27 and TRBJ2-7; 9 nucleotides match TRBD1. Germline assignment: CDR1 MNHEY and CDR2 SMNVEV (reference sequence). J gave up 2 bases and V 5 bases, and 4 bases lay outside the gene matches. The CDR3 is 14 residues long. CDR3 coding DNA: TGTGCCAGCAGTCTGGACAGGGGACCCTACGAGCAGTACTTC. It yields the protein CASSLDRGPYEQYF.

The gene calls are TRBV5-5 and TRBJ1-4, with 7 bases lining up with TRBD1. V lost 0 bases and J lost 5; bases outside the gene matches: 4. This CDR3 has 15 residues. Germline V gene data show CDR1 as SGHKS and CDR2 as YYEKEE (reference sequence). Written as DNA, the CDR3 is TGTGCCAGCAGCTTGGGACAGGGAAGGAATGAAAAACTGTTTTTT. This sequence encodes CASSLGQGRNEKLFF.

V usage is TRBV28 and J usage is TRBJ2-7; D is unclear. The CDR3 length is 14 residues. V dropped 5 bases and J dropped 7 bases, with 18 bases sitting between them. Per the germline V gene, CDR1 is MDHEN and CDR2 is SYDVKM. CDR3 in amino acids: CASSDRVGLWEQYF. CDR3 nucleotides: TGTGCCAGCAGTGACCGGGTAGGGTTGTGGGAGCAGTACTTC.

This clone was recorded once. The J gene is TRBJ2-7, the V gene TRBV18; TRBD2 matches at 9 bases. This CDR3 is 16 amino acids long. The germline V gene encodes CDR1 KGHSH and CDR2 LQKENI. The J segment lost 0 bases and the V segment lost 3 bases, leaving 6 bases of the junction unmatched. CDR3 bases: TGTGCCAGCTCACCCAGGGCGGGGGGGAGCTCCTACGAGCAGTACTTC. Protein: CASSPRAGGSSYEQYF.

The table lists this clone with a few counts. The chain joins TRBV7-9 to TRBJ2-5; D assignment may be TRBD1 or TRBD2 (6 bases each). The CDR3 extends over 13 amino acids. CDR1 SEHNR and CDR2 FQNEAQ come from the germline V gene (reference sequence). V lost 4 bases, J lost 5 bases, and 11 bases lay in between. CDR3 sequence: CASSSRGGETQYF. The CDR3 nucleotides are TGTGCCAGCAGCTCCCGAGGGGGGGAGACCCAGTACTTC.

The gene calls are TRBV5-1 and TRBJ2-2; D is possibly TRBD2 (6 bases). The CDR3 is made up of 16 amino acids. Germline V lookup: CDR1 SGHRS, CDR2 YFSETQ. V shed 5 bases and J shed 3 bases, with 17 bases lying between them. CDR3 bases: TGCGCCAGCAGTACGGTGGGGGGACCGGACACCGGGGAGCTGTTTTTT. Encoded protein: CASSTVGGPDTGELFF.

The chain links TRBV9 to TRBJ2-3; TRBD2 agrees at 8 bases. In germline, CDR1 is SGDLS, CDR2 YYNGEE. V shed 5 bases, J shed 1 base, and the junction held 3 bases outside the gene matches. CDR3 size: 14 residues. DNA of the CDR3: TGTGCCAGCAGTCCGGGGGGGGGCACAGATACGCAGTATTTT. Translation: CASSPGGGTDTQYF.

The genes are TRBV4-1 and TRBJ1-1; D gene unclear. The CDR3 covers 13 residues. CDR1 and CDR2 (germline): MGHRA, YSYEKL. Trimming took 0 bases from V and 8 from J, leaving 10 bases between them. The CDR3 here is CASSQDGNREAFF. As DNA, the CDR3 is TGCGCCAGCAGCCAAGATGGGAATCGGGAAGCTTTCTTT.

The V call is TRBV2, the J call TRBJ1-1, with D uncertain. With 4 bases removed from V and 2 bases from J, the gap between germline ends came to 11 bases. The CDR3 contains 14 residues. Germline lookup yields CDR1 SNHLY and CDR2 FYNNEI. Here the CDR3 reads CASSVGDANTEAFF. The CDR3 DNA sequence: TGTGCCAGCAGTGTGGGAGACGCCAACACTGAAGCTTTCTTT. Drawing the rest from reference TRBV2 and TRBJ1-1, the complete variable domain is EPEVTQTPSHQVTQMGQEVILRCVPISNHLYFYWYRQILGQKVEFLVSFYNNEISEKSEIFDDQFSVERPDGSNFTLKIRSTKLEDSAMYFCASSVGDANTEAFFGQGTRLTVV.

This clone was recorded a few times. The V and J genes are TRBV5-4 and TRBJ1-2; 7 nucleotides match TRBD1. Trimming cost V 2 bases and J 4 bases; bases outside gene matches: 5. Germline lookup yields CDR1 SGHNT and CDR2 YYREEE (reference sequence). The CDR3 length is 14 residues. CDR3 in DNA: TGTGCCAGCAGCTTATTGGACAGGAGCTATGGCTACACCTTC. Translation gives CASSLLDRSYGYTF.